The rows below give T cell receptor beta chains drawn from one sample of a study of T cell repertoires in cytomegalovirus infection. Their target antigens are unknown. TCRdb reprocessed the reads via MiXCR and lists one record per CDR3 protein. The sample records 350,000 to 400,000 distinct CDR3 sequences, about 35% being singletons. Sequences were derived from cultured PBMCs, sampled from culture after CMV antigen stimulation. These receptors were obtained from a human donor in good health (CMV status not recorded). Some clones in this sample may be carry-over from other donors' samples. Each CDR3 is given with its conserved first and last residue. The D gene is left open where the match is weak. Only some rows state a clone size, as once, few, many or a class for expanded clones.

V	D	size	J	DNA	CDR3
TRBV7-2	TRBD2	few	TRBJ2-5	TGTGCCAGCAGCTTAGAGCTAGCGGGTGAGCAAGAGACCCAGTACTTC	CASSLELAGEQETQYF
TRBV6-8	TRBD1	few	TRBJ1-1	TGTGCCAGCAGTTACGGGACAGGGGTCACTGAAGCTTTCTTT	CASSYGTGVTEAFF
TRBV7-9	NA	NA	TRBJ2-7	TGTGCCAGCAGCTTCTTAGGGGGGGGGACCTACGAGCAGTACTTC	CASSFLGGGTYEQYF
TRBV4-1	NA	NA	TRBJ1-1	TGCGCCAGCAGCCAAGACTTGAAAACAGCTTTCTTT	CASSQDLKTAFF
TRBV7-9	NA	NA	TRBJ1-1	TGTGCCAGCAGCCTAGAAGGGCGCACTGAAGCTTTCTTT	CASSLEGRTEAFF
TRBV6-1	NA	NA	TRBJ1-1	TGTGCCAGCACCGTCGGGGGGGTGAACACTGAAGCTTTCTTT	CASTVGGVNTEAFF
TRBV5-1	NA	few	TRBJ2-7	TGCGCCAGCGAAGACGAAGGACAATACCCCCACGAGCAGTACTTC	CASEDEGQYPHEQYF
TRBV7-9	NA	NA	TRBJ2-3	TGTGCCAGCAGCTTATTTCCGGTCACAGATACGCAGTATTTT	CASSLFPVTDTQYF
TRBV7-9	TRBD2	NA	TRBJ2-1	TGTGCCAGCACCCGAGAGAGACTAGCGGGAGACTACAATGAGCAGTTCTTC	CASTRERLAGDYNEQFF
TRBV27	NA	once	TRBJ2-1	TGTGCCAGCAGTTTATCGAGAAACAATGAGCAGTTCTTC	CASSLSRNNEQFF
TRBV6-2/TRBV6-3	TRBD1	NA	TRBJ1-6	TGTGCCAGCAGGTATCCGGGACAGAATAATTCACCCCTCCACTTT	CASRYPGQNNSPLHF